This T cell receptor (beta chain) was found in a study of blood T cell repertoires in COVID-19. About the research overall: Italy, Spain and the United States were the sources of the convalescent and acute COVID-19 samples.

The authors' processing: From reference gene primer amplification, estimates of nucleated cell counts were derived. Assay used: immunoSEQ multiplex PCR; TCRdb lists only in-frame clones, some missing. The D gene and trimming were derived from the DNA, and the V and J assignments and clone size from that table. The sample shows about 38,000 clones, around 81% of them seen only once. Sequencing used peripheral blood. The sequence came from a man in his fifties or sixties with active COVID-19.

CDR3 sequence (DNA): TGTGCCAGCAGCCACCGGACAGGGTGGGGAGCTTTCTTT. It encodes CASSHRTGWGAFF. The chain links TRBV21-1 to TRBJ1-1; the table names TRBD1, a call not compared with the DNA. TRBV21-1 has pseudogene status. The CDR3 contains 13 residues.